Below are 9 T cell receptor beta chains sequenced from a single sample in a study of vaccination and CD4 T cells after COVID-19. Treatment defined: roughly ten-day PBMC culture with coronavirus spike peptide pools or control peptides (ViraFEST assay). The collection of CD4+ T cells from the unexposed donor took place before the COVID-19 pandemic (2011-2018). With the Oncomine TCR Beta short-read assay, DNA from cultured CD4+ T cells was sequenced. One entry per CDR3 protein, called by TCRdb with MiXCR from the PCR reads. The table has around 8,000 distinct CDR3 sequences, 35% to 40% seen once. The antigens for these receptors are not known. The sample comprised CD4+ T cells from blood, cultured in vitro. All receptors derive from a human donor in good health.

This clonotype was counted between two and nine times. The chain combines TRBV28 with TRBJ2-5; D might be TRBD1 (5 bases). Germline assignment: CDR1 MDHEN and CDR2 SYDVKM. The V end was cut by 3 bases, the J end by 2 bases, with 10 bases between. The CDR3 is 14 residues long. The CDR3 DNA is TGTGCCAGCAGTTTCGCAGGGCGGCAAGAGACCCAGTACTTC. Amino acid sequence: CASSFAGRQETQYF.

This clonotype has just a few counts. This chain uses TRBV19 with TRBJ1-1; 8 bases line up with TRBD1. The ends lost 6 bases at V and 6 bases at J; junction bases unmatched: 12. Germline V lookup: CDR1 LNHDA, CDR2 SQIVND (reference sequence). The CDR3 sequence is 15 residues long. CDR3 sequence reads: CASRPRSGGLPEAFF. CDR3 coding DNA: TGTGCCAGTAGGCCGAGGTCAGGGGGCCTCCCTGAAGCTTTCTTT.

The chain uses TRBV28 and TRBJ2-7, with D possibly matching TRBD2 (5 bases). In germline, CDR1 is MDHEN, CDR2 SYDVKM. With 5 bases removed from V and 5 bases from J, the gap between germline ends came to 16 bases. The CDR3 is 14 residues long. CDR3 bases: TGTGCCAGCAGTCTTTCATGGACGGGGAACGAGCAGTACTTC. Translating it yields CASSLSWTGNEQYF.

The V gene is TRBV6-5, the J gene TRBJ1-3, with D possibly TRBD1 on 5 matching bases. V was shortened by 0 bases and J by 2 bases, with 8 bases between the two germline ends. Germline CDR1 reads MNHEY; CDR2 reads SVGAGI. The CDR3 loop spans 15 amino acids. CDR3 amino acids: CASSYSRAAGNTIYF. Here the CDR3 DNA reads TGTGCCAGCAGTTACTCCAGGGCGGCTGGAAACACCATATATTTT.

This clonotype was seen only once. CDR3 region: CASSGSGAEQFF. CDR3 DNA sequence: TGTGCCAGCAGCGGTAGCGGGGCTGAGCAGTTCTTC. The chain uses TRBV7-8 and TRBJ2-1, with 8 bases aligning to TRBD2. The CDR3 has 12 amino acids. CDR1 is SGHVS, CDR2 FQNEAQ, per germline. V dropped 5 bases and J dropped 9; count of bases not matched to a gene: 3. Combining the CDR3 with reference TRBV7-8 and TRBJ2-1 gives the whole variable domain GAGVSQSPRYKVAKRGQDVALRCDPISGHVSLFWYQQALGQGPEFLTYFQNEAQLDKSGLPSDRFFAERPEGSVSTLKIQRTQQEDSAVYLCASSGSGAEQFFGPGTRLTVL.

The chain carries TRBV20-1 and TRBJ2-3, with 7 bases fitting TRBD2. The CDR3 has 17 amino acids. V shed 5 bases, J shed 3 bases, and the junction held 17 bases outside the gene matches. Germline-derived CDR1 and CDR2 are DFQATT and SNEGSKA (reference sequence). The CDR3 sequence is CSADPQYLGRVTDTQYF. The CDR3 DNA is TGCAGTGCTGACCCACAGTACTTAGGGAGGGTGACAGATACGCAGTATTTT.

This clonotype was detected only a few times. The chain links TRBV10-1 to TRBJ1-5; the D gene is possibly TRBD1 (5 bases). The CDR3 is 13 residues long. Trimming shortened V by 4 bases and J by 4 bases, and 8 bases separated the two germline ends. Germline V lookup: CDR1 WNHNN, CDR2 SYGVQD (reference sequence). The CDR3 region is CASSAQGNQPQHF. In DNA form, the CDR3 reads TGCGCCAGCAGTGCTCAGGGAAATCAGCCCCAGCATTTT.

This clonotype was observed a handful of times. This sequence joins TRBV6-5 and TRBJ2-2; D is unclear. The CDR3 totals 15 residues. Trimming cost V 2 bases and J 6 bases, with 13 bases left between them. CDR1 is MNHEY, CDR2 SVGAGI, per germline. CDR3: CASSYQSLPAGELFF. The CDR3 nucleotides are TGTGCCAGCAGTTACCAATCCTTACCTGCCGGGGAGCTGTTTTTT.

This clonotype came up a few times. The gene calls are TRBV6-1 and TRBJ1-1; 9 bases fit TRBD1. The CDR3 runs 15 residues. Germline values: CDR1 MNHNS, CDR2 SASEGT. V gave up 5 bases and J gave up 4 bases; unmatched junction bases: 8. The CDR3 reads CASSPVQGASTEAFF. The DNA for the CDR3 is TGTGCCAGCAGTCCAGTACAGGGGGCGAGCACTGAAGCTTTCTTT.